This T cell receptor (beta chain) emerged from a study of human T cells and chemical hapten exposure. Regarding time point: pre-sensitization, week 0. This sample's treatment: therapeutic diphenylcyclopropenone sensitization with weekly scalp DPC. From whole blood left unfractionated, total RNA was extracted. MiXCR was run by TCRdb on the RACE reads, yielding one entry per CDR3 protein. The sample includes roughly 56,000 distinct CDR3 sequences, approximately 9.5% of them seen just once. This clonotype was detected a few times. Per germline, CDR1 MDHEN and CDR2 SYDVKM. With V trimmed by 4 bases and J by 6 bases, 3 bases remained unmatched. The CDR3 covers 14 residues.

V and J are TRBV28 and TRBJ1-4; TRBD1 agrees at 9 bases. This TCR was sampled from a woman between 25 and 40 years old with alopecia areata. Some clones in this sample may be carry-over from other donors' samples. The material was whole blood, obtained in connection with sensitization to the hapten diphenylcyclopropenone (DPC). As DNA, the CDR3 is TGTGCCAGCAGTTACGGGACAGGGTATGAAAAACTGTTTTTT. Translation: CASSYGTGYEKLFF.